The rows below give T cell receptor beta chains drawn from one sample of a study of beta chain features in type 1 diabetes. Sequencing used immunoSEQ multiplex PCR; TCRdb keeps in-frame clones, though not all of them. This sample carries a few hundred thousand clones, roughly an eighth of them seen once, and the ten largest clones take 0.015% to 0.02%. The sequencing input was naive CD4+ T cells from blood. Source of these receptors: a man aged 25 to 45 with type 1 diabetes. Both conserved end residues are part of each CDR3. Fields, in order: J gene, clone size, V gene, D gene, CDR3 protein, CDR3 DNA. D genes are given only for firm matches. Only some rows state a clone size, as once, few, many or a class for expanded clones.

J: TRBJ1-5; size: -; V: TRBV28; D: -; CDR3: CASSSRSQPQHF; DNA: TGTGCCAGCAGCTCCCGGAGTCAGCCCCAGCATTTT
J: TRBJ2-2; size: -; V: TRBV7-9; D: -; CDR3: CASSLLGTGELFF; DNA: TGTGCCAGCAGCCTCCTAGGCACCGGGGAGCTGTTTTTT
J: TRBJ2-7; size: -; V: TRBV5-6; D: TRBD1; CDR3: CASSSGQGGFYEQYF; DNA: TGTGCCAGCAGCTCCGGACAGGGTGGGTTTTACGAGCAGTACTTC
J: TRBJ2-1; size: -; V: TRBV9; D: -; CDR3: CASSPGDSSYNEQFF; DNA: TGTGCCAGCAGCCCGGGGGATAGCTCCTACAATGAGCAGTTCTTC
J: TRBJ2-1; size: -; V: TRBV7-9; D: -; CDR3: CASSIIRGAGGEQFF; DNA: TGTGCCAGCAGCATTATTCGGGGGGCTGGGGGTGAGCAGTTCTTC
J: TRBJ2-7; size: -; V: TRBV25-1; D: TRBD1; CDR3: CASSRTGVYEQYF; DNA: TGTGCCAGCAGCCGGACAGGGGTTTACGAGCAGTACTTC
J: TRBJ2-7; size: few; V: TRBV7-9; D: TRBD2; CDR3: CASSLGLAAIYEQYF; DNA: TGTGCCAGCAGCTTGGGACTAGCGGCAATCTACGAGCAGTACTTC
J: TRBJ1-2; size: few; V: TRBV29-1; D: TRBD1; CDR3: CSVDRAYGYTF; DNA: TGCAGCGTCGACAGGGCCTATGGCTACACCTTC
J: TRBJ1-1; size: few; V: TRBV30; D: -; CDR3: CAGYGVPNTEAFF; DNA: TGTGCCGGATACGGGGTTCCGAACACTGAAGCTTTCTTT
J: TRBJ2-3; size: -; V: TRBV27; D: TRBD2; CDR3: CASRSPLGTSGTDTQYF; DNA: TGTGCCAGCCGGAGCCCCCTTGGGACTAGCGGCACAGATACGCAGTATTTT
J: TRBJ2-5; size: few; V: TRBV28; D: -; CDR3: CASSPPQGGETQYF; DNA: TGTGCCAGCAGTCCGCCCCAGGGGGGAGAGACCCAGTACTTC
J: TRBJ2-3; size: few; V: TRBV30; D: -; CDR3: CALDLASTDTQYF; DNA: TGTGCCTTGGATCTAGCGAGCACAGATACGCAGTATTTT
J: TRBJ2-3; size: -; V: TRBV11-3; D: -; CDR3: CASSLSGSTDTQYF; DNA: TGTGCCAGCAGCTTAAGCGGTAGCACAGATACGCAGTATTTT
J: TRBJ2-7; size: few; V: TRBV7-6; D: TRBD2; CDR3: CASSFRTSGRATYEQYF; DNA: TGTGCCAGCAGCTTCCGGACTAGCGGGAGGGCTACCTACGAGCAGTACTTC
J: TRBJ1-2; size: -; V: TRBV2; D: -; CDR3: CASSEADYGYTF; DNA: TGTGCCAGCAGTGAGGCAGACTATGGCTACACCTTC
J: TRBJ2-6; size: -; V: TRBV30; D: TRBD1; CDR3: CAWRTGWFSGANVLTF; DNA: TGTGCCTGGAGGACAGGGTGGTTCTCTGGGGCCAACGTCCTGACTTTC
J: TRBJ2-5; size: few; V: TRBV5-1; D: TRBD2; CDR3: CASSPGLAGGSETQYF; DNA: TGCGCCAGCAGCCCGGGACTAGCGGGAGGGTCGGAGACCCAGTACTTC
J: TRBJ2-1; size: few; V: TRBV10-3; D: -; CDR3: CAISESSGSYNEQFF; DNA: TGTGCCATCAGTGAGTCCAGCGGTTCCTACAATGAGCAGTTCTTC
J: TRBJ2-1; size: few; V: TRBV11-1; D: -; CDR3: CASRKDRLGQFF; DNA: TGTGCCAGCAGAAAAGACAGGCTGGGGCAGTTCTTC
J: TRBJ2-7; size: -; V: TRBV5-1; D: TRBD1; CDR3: CASSSRGIGDEQYF; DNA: TGCGCCAGCAGCTCCAGGGGGATTGGGGACGAGCAGTACTTC
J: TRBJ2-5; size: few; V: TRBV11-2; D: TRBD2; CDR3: CATTRLAVQETQYF; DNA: TGTGCCACCACGAGGCTAGCGGTCCAAGAGACCCAGTACTTC
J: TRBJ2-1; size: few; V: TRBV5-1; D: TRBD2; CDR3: CASSSGLAGPNEQFF; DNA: TGCGCCAGCAGCTCGGGACTAGCGGGGCCGAATGAGCAGTTCTTC
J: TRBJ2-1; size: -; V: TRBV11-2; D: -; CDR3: CASSLITGYLFF; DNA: TGTGCCAGCAGCTTAATCACAGGATATCTGTTCTTC
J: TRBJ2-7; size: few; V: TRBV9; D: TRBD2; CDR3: CASSGAGTKSYEQYF; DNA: TGTGCCAGCAGCGGTGCCGGGACTAAATCCTACGAGCAGTACTTC
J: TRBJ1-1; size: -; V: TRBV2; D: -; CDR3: CASSLDRNTEAFF; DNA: TGTGCCAGCAGCTTAGACAGGAACACTGAAGCTTTCTTT
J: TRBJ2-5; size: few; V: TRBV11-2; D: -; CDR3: CASSLDRPRETQYF; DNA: TGTGCCAGCAGCTTAGACCGTCCCAGGGAGACCCAGTACTTC
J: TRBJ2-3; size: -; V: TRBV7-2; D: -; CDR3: CASSYTSFRTDTQYF; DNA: TGTGCCAGCAGCTATACTAGCTTCCGCACAGATACGCAGTATTTT
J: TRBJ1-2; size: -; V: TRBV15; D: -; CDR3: CATSPDKSGYGYTF; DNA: TGTGCCACCAGCCCTGATAAATCCGGCTATGGCTACACCTTC
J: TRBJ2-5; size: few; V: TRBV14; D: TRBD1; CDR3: CASSQARGQVGQETQYF; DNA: TGTGCCAGCAGCCAAGCCCGGGGACAGGTCGGGCAAGAGACCCAGTACTTC
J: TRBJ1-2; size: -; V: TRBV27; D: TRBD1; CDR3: CASSPYGQGYGYTF; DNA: TGTGCCAGCAGTCCCTACGGACAGGGTTATGGCTACACCTTC
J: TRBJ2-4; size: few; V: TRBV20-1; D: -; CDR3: CSADRDYIQYF; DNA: TGCAGTGCCGACAGGGACTACATTCAGTACTTC
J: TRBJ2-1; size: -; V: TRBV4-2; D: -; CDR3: CASSQSRGGSYNEQFF; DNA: TGTGCCAGCAGCCAAAGCCGGGGAGGCTCCTACAATGAGCAGTTCTTC
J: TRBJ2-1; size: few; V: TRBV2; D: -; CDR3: CASSERQEEQFF; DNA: TGTGCCAGCAGTGAGAGACAGGAGGAGCAGTTCTTC
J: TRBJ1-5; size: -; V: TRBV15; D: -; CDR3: CATSRDREAAYQPQHF; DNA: TGTGCCACCAGCAGAGATCGGGAGGCAGCCTATCAGCCCCAGCATTTT
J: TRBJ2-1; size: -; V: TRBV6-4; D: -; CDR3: CASSDLAATEQFF; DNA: TGTGCCAGCAGTGATCTAGCCGCCACTGAGCAGTTCTTC
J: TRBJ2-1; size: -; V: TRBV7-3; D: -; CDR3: CASSVDSNEQFF; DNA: TGTGCCAGCAGCGTAGACTCCAATGAGCAGTTCTTC
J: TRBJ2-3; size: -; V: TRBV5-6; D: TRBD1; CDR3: CASRTDRVSDTQYF; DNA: TGTGCCAGCAGGACGGACAGGGTCTCAGATACGCAGTATTTT
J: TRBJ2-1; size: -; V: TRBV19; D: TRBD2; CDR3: CASSMTSGPYNEQFF; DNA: TGTGCCAGTAGTATGACTAGCGGGCCTTACAATGAGCAGTTCTTC
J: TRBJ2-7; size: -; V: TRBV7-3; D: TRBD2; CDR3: CASSFEGGDEQYF; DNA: TGTGCCAGCAGCTTTGAGGGAGGGGACGAGCAGTACTTC
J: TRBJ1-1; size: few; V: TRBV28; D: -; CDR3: CASSSGGARTEAFF; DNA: TGTGCCAGCAGTTCCGGGGGGGCGAGGACTGAAGCTTTCTTT
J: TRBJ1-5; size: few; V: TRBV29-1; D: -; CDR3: CSVGRGMDQPQHF; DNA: TGCAGCGTTGGCAGGGGCATGGATCAGCCCCAGCATTTT
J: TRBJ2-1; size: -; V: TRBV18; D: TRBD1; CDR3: CASSIRDSEQFF; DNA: TGTGCCAGCTCGATTCGGGACAGTGAGCAGTTCTTC
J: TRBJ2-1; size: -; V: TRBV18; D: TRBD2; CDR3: CASSQGVMTSGEQFF; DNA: TGTGCCAGCTCACAGGGGGTAATGACTAGCGGTGAGCAGTTCTTC
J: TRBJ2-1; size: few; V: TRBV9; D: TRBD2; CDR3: CASSDPGTRGHNEQFF; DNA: TGTGCCAGCAGCGACCCCGGGACTAGAGGCCACAATGAGCAGTTCTTC
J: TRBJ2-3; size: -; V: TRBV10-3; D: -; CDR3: CAISGGTGATQYF; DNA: TGTGCCATCAGTGGGGGGACGGGAGCTACGCAGTATTTT
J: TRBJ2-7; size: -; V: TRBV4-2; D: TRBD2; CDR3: CASSQDLPSGRLALHGYEQYF; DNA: TGTGCCAGCAGCCAAGATCTCCCTAGCGGGAGATTAGCCCTCCACGGTTACGAGCAGTACTTC
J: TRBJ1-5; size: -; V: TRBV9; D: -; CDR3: CASSVGTNQPQHF; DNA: TGTGCCAGCAGCGTGGGCACAAATCAGCCCCAGCATTTT
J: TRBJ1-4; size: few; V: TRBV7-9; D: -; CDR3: CASSLGAFGAGKLFF; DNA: TGTGCCAGCAGCTTAGGCGCGTTTGGGGCCGGAAAACTGTTTTTT
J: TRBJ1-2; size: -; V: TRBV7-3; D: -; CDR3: CASSPTLDSDYGYTF; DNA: TGTGCCAGCAGCCCCACCTTAGACAGCGACTATGGCTACACCTTC
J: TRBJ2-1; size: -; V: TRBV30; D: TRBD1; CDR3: CAWSRTGYNEQFF; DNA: TGTGCCTGGAGTAGGACAGGATACAATGAGCAGTTCTTC
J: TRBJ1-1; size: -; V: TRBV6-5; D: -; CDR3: CASSYFMNTEAFF; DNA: TGTGCCAGCAGTTATTTTATGAACACTGAAGCTTTCTTT
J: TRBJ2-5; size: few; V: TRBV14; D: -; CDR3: CASSQRTAQETQYF; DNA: TGTGCCAGCAGCCAAAGAACAGCCCAAGAGACCCAGTACTTC
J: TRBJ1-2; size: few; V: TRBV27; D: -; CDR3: CASSFHGGYGYTF; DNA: TGTGCCAGCAGTTTTCATGGAGGCTATGGCTACACCTTC
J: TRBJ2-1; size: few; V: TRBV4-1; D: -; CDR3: CASSQSTVAGAFF; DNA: TGCGCCAGCAGCCAATCTACGGTGGCAGGGGCGTTCTTC
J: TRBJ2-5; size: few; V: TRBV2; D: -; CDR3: CASSEARGEETQYF; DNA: TGTGCCAGCAGTGAGGCCAGGGGAGAGGAGACCCAGTACTTC
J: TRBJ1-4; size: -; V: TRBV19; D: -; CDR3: CASRGSHAGPGNEKLFF; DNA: TGTGCCAGTAGGGGATCTCACGCGGGACCGGGTAATGAAAAACTGTTTTTT
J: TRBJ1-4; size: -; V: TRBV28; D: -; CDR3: CASSLTLKKLFF; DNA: TGTGCCAGCAGTCTAACCCTAAAAAAACTGTTTTTT